The sequence of this T cell receptor (beta chain) was determined in a study of T cell responses to AZD1222 COVID-19 vaccine. Study findings and constraints: The number of AZD1222 recipients seropositive at baseline was only 6 or 7. With dominance at 160-218 and 743-854, vaccine-associated CD4 TCRs spanned spike. A mostly white British donor set with more females was recruited, and clonal diversity was possibly underestimated. Spike-specific TCR breadth rose after two AZD1222 doses, and depth rose as well.

Profiling relied on immunoSEQ multiplex PCR, and the TCRdb table lists in-frame clones only, not all of them. The repertoire holds about 140,000 clones, roughly 92% seen once, with 3% to 4% in the top ten. This clone was detected a few times. Its specificity is unknown. V dropped 8 bases and J dropped 4; count of bases not matched to a gene: 8. This CDR3 spans 14 amino acids. Germline CDR1 SNHLY, CDR2 FYNNEI. This clonotype was sampled from an adult who received the AZD1222 COVID-19 vaccine. The rearrangement uses TRBV2 and TRBJ1-5, with TRBD1 matching 7 bases. The source material was peripheral blood, sampled 28 days after the second AZD1222 dose. The CDR3 reads CASAQGIGNQPQHF. CDR3 in DNA: TGTGCCAGCGCACAGGGGATTGGGAATCAGCCCCAGCATTTT.